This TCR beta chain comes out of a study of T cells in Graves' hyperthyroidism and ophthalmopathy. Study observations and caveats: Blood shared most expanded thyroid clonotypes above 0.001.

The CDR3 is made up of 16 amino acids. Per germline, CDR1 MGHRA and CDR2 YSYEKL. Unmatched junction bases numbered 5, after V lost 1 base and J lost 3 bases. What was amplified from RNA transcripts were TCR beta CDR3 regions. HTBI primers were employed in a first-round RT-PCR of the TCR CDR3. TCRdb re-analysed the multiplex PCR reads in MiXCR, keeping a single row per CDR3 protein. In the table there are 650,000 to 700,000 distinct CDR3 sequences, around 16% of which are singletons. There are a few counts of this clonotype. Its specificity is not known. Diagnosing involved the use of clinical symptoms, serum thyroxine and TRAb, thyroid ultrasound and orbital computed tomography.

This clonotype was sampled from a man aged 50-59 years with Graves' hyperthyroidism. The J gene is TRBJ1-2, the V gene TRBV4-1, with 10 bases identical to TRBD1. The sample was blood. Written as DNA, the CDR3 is TGCGCCAGCAGCCAAGGAGGACAGGGGGTGTACTATGGCTACACCTTC. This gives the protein CASSQGGQGVYYGYTF.